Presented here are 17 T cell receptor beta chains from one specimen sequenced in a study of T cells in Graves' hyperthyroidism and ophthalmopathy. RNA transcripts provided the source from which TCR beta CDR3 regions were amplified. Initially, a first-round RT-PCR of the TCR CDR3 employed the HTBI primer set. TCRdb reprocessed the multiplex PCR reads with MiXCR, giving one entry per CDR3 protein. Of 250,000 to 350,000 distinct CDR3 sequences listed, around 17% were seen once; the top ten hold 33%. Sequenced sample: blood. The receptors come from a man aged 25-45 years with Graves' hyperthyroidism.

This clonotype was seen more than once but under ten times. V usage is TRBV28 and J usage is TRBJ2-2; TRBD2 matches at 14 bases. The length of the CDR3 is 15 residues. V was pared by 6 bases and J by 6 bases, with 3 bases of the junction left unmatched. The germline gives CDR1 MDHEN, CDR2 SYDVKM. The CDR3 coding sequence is TGTGCCAGCAGGCCGGGACTAGCGGGAGCCGGGGAGCTGTTTTTT. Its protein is CASRPGLAGAGELFF.

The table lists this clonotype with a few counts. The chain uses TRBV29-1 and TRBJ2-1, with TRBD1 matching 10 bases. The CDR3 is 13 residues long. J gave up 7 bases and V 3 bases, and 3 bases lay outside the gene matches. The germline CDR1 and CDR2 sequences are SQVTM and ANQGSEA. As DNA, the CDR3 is TGCAGCGTTGATTGGACAGGGGGGAATGAGCAGTTCTTC. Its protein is CSVDWTGGNEQFF.

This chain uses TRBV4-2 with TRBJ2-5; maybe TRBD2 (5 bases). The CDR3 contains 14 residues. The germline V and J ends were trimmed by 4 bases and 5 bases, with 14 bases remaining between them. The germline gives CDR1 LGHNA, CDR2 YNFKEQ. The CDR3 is CASSLQSGEETQYF. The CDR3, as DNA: TGTGCCAGCAGCCTGCAAAGCGGAGAGGAGACCCAGTACTTC.

CDR3 amino acids: CAWSPGQNYEQYF. CDR3 coding DNA: TGTGCCTGGAGCCCCGGACAGAACTACGAGCAGTACTTC. This sequence joins TRBV30 and TRBJ2-7, with D maybe TRBD1 (6 bases). V lost 3 bases, J lost 3 bases, and 12 bases lay in between. Per germline, CDR1 GTSNPN and CDR2 SVGIG (reference sequence). The CDR3 is 13 residues long.

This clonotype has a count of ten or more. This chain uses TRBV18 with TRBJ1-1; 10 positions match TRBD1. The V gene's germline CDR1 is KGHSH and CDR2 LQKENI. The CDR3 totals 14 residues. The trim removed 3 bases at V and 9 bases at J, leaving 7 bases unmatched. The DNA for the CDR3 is TGTGCCAGCTCACCGTTGACAGGGGGCGGGAAAGCTTTCTTT. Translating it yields CASSPLTGGGKAFF.

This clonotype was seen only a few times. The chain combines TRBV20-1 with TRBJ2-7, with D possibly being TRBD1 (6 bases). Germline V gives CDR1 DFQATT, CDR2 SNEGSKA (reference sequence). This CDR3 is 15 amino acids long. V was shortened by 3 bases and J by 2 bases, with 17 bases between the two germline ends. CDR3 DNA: TGCAGTGCTAGGAGGGACATCCGGGCCCCCTACGAGCAGTACTTC. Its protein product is CSARRDIRAPYEQYF.

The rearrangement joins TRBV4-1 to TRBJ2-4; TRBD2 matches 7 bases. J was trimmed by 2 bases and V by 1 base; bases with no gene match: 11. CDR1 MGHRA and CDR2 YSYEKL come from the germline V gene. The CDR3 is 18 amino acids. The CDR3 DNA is TGCGCCAGCAGCCAAGGAAACCCGAGGGAGGGGCCCAAAAACATTCAGTACTTC. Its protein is CASSQGNPREGPKNIQYF.

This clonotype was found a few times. CDR3 amino acids: CATSGAGTGAYYGYTF. DNA of the CDR3: TGTGCCACCAGCGGGGCCGGGACAGGGGCTTACTATGGCTACACCTTC. The chain has TRBV15 and TRBJ1-2; 10 bases match TRBD1. From germline, CDR1 is LNHNV and CDR2 YYDKDF (reference sequence). The CDR3 sequence is 16 residues long. The J segment lost 3 bases and the V segment lost 5 bases, leaving 9 bases of the junction unmatched.

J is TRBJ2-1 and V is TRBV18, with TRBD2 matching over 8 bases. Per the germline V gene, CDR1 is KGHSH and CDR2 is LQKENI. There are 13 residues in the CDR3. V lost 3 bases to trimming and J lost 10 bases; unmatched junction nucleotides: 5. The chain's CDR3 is CASSPGTRGEQFF. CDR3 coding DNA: TGTGCCAGCTCACCGGGGACTAGAGGAGAGCAGTTCTTC.

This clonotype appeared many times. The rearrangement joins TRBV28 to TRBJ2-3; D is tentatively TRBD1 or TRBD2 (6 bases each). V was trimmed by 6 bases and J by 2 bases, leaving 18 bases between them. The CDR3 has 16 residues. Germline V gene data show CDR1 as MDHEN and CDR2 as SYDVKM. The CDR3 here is CASRGDGGRDTDTQYF. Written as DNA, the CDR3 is TGTGCCAGCAGGGGGGATGGGGGGCGCGACACAGATACGCAGTATTTT.

The CDR3 DNA is TGTGCCAGCCGGGAGGGAAATGAGCAGTTCTTC. It yields the protein CASREGNEQFF. The chain has TRBV6-1 and TRBJ2-1; the match to TRBD2 covers 8 bases. Germline CDR1 MNHNS, CDR2 SASEGT. Trimming removed 8 bases from V and 7 bases from J; junction bases left unmatched: 1. The CDR3 consists of 11 residues.

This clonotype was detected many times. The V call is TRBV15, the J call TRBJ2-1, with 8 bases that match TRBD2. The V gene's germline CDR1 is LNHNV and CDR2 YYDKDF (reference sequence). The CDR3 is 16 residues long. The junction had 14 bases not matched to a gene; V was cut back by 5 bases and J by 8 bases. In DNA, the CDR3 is TGTGCCACCAGCGGTCCTTGGGGCGGGAGGTCCGATGAGCAGTTCTTC. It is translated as CATSGPWGGRSDEQFF.

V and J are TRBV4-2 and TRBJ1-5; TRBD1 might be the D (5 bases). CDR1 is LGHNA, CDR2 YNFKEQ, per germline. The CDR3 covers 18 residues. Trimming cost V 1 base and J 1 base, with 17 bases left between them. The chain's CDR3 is CASSQGDRDRLSNQPQHF. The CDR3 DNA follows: TGTGCCAGCAGCCAAGGGGACCGGGACCGACTCAGCAATCAGCCCCAGCATTTT.

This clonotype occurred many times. CDR3 in DNA: TGTGCCAGCAGCTCCGTGACTAGCGGGAAGGAGACCCAGTACTTC. It specifies CASSSVTSGKETQYF. The J gene is TRBJ2-5, the V gene TRBV7-2, with TRBD2 matching 11 bases. The J segment lost 5 bases and the V segment lost 4 bases, leaving 6 bases of the junction unmatched. Germline V lookup: CDR1 SGHTA, CDR2 FQGNSA. The CDR3 contains 15 residues.

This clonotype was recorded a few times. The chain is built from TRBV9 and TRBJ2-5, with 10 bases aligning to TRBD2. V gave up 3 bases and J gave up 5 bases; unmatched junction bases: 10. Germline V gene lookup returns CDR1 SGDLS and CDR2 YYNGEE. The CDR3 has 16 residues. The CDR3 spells CASSDGPSGSRETQYF. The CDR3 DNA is TGTGCCAGCAGCGATGGCCCTAGCGGGAGTCGGGAGACCCAGTACTTC.

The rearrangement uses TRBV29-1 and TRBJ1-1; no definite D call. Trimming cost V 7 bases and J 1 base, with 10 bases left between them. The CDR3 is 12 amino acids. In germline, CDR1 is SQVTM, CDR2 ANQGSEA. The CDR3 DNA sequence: TGCAGCGCCCGAGATCAGAACACTGAAGCTTTCTTT. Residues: CSARDQNTEAFF.

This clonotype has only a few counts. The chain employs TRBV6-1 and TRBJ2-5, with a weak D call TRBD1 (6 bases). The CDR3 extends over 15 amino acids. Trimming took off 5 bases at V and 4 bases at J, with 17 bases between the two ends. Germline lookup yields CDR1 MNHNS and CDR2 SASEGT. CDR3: CASSPPSTGRETQYF. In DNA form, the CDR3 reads TGTGCCAGCAGTCCCCCTAGCACAGGGAGAGAGACCCAGTACTTC.